This T cell receptor beta chain comes out of a study of Graves' ophthalmopathy and Graves' hyperthyroidism. Study outcomes and limitations: Classification of ophthalmopathy versus stable hyperthyroidism by a 13-signature model yielded approximately 90% sensitivity and around 77% specificity. Among thyroid clonotypes expanded above 0.001 frequency, most also appeared in blood.

As the template, RNA transcripts were used to amplify TCR beta CDR3 regions. HTBI-primed first-round RT-PCR preceded second-round multiplex PCR. TCRdb passed the multiplex PCR reads through MiXCR, listing each CDR3 protein once. Found here are 200,000 to 250,000 distinct CDR3 sequences, roughly 21% of them singletons; the top ten hold roughly 44%. V was pared by 7 bases and J by 2 bases, with 12 bases between. The CDR3 is 15 amino acids. Germline CDR1 and CDR2: MNHNS and SASEGT. Ophthalmopathy in the donors was of moderate-to-severe activity, with CAS ≥3, NOSPECS ≥4 and duration under 3 months. Clinical symptoms, serum thyroxine, TRAb, thyroid ultrasound and orbital computed tomography formed the basis of diagnosis. This clonotype has a count of ten or more. Its target is unknown.

This chain links TRBV6-1 with TRBJ2-6; a weak D match, TRBD1 (6 bases). This TCR was sampled from a woman in her forties or fifties with Graves' ophthalmopathy. The sequenced sample consisted of peripheral blood. The CDR3 region has the DNA TGTGCCAGCATCAAAAGGACAGCTGGGGCCAACGTCCTGACTTTC. It is translated as CASIKRTAGANVLTF.